These 27 T cell receptor beta chains came from one sample sequenced in a study of brain T cells in children with intractable seizures. The method was immunoSEQ multiplex PCR; TCRdb's version includes in-frame clones alone and lacks a portion of them. This table has about 40,000 clones, over 75% appearing once. Sample: peripheral blood, taken at surgery. The receptor set was obtained from a girl aged 2 to 9 with tuberous sclerosis and intractable seizures.

This clone was seen a handful of times. J is TRBJ1-2 and V is TRBV12-3 or TRBV12-4, with unresolved D. V was trimmed by 6 bases and J by 4 bases, leaving 12 bases between them. This CDR3 is built from 13 residues. For the CDR3, the DNA is TGTGCCAGCAGCCCGGGAGGCACCTATGGCTACACCTTC. It codes for CASSPGGTYGYTF.

The sample holds one count of this clone. The chain couples TRBV28 to TRBJ1-1; D is possibly TRBD1 (5 bases). This CDR3 has 14 amino acids. Trimming removed 4 bases at V and 6 bases at J, with 15 bases between. The V gene's germline CDR1 is MDHEN and CDR2 SYDVKM. The CDR3 sequence: CASSYQGGFPEAFF. CDR3 in DNA: TGTGCCAGCAGTTACCAGGGTGGCTTCCCTGAAGCTTTCTTT.

The chain couples TRBV3-1 (or the pseudogene TRBV3-2) to TRBJ1-5, with D unresolved. The CDR3 contains 17 residues. The V gene's germline CDR1 is LGHDT and CDR2 YNNKEL (reference sequence). Between the trimmed V and J ends, which lost 0 bases and 3 bases, there was a span of 15 bases. The CDR3 protein is CASSQDFGPVSNQPQHF. CDR3 DNA: TGTGCCAGCAGCCAAGATTTTGGGCCAGTTTCCAATCAGCCCCAGCATTTT.

The chain employs TRBV2 and TRBJ1-1; TRBD1 matches 7 bases. Trimming cost V 4 bases and J 8 bases; bases outside gene matches: 13. Germline CDR1 SNHLY, CDR2 FYNNEI. The CDR3 runs 15 residues. CDR3 protein: CASSATTTGLEEAFF. DNA for the CDR3: TGTGCCAGCAGTGCAACGACGACAGGGCTCGAGGAAGCTTTCTTT.

The chain is built from TRBV30 and TRBJ1-1; D may be TRBD1 (6 bases). Germline values: CDR1 GTSNPN, CDR2 SVGIG (reference sequence). Trimming removed 4 bases at V and 6 bases at J, with 12 bases between. The CDR3 has 12 amino acids. CDR3 sequence: CAWNKGEAEAFF. Written as DNA, the CDR3 is TGTGCCTGGAATAAGGGGGAAGCTGAAGCTTTCTTT.

The chain recombines TRBV7-2 with TRBJ1-4; TRBD1 might be the D (5 bases). The CDR3 loop spans 17 amino acids. With 2 bases removed from V and 2 bases from J, the gap between germline ends came to 15 bases. The germline V gene has CDR1 SGHTA and CDR2 FQGNSA. Here the CDR3 reads CASSLSGQGFTNEKLFF. Here the CDR3 DNA reads TGTGCCAGCAGCTTAAGCGGCCAGGGCTTCACTAATGAAAAACTGTTTTTT.

The chain recombines TRBV15 with TRBJ1-6, with 8 bases matching TRBD1. Germline CDR1 and CDR2: LNHNV and YYDKDF (reference sequence). This CDR3 contains 15 residues. The junction had 6 bases not matched to a gene; V was cut back by 5 bases and J by 6 bases. The CDR3 DNA reads as TGTGCCACCAGCGCCCGGACAGGGAGTAATTCACCCCTCCACTTT. It is translated as CATSARTGSNSPLHF.

V and J are TRBV6-5 and TRBJ2-7, with 7 bases matching TRBD1. Trimming removed 7 bases from V and 0 bases from J; junction bases left unmatched: 6. The length of the CDR3 is 14 residues. Looked up from germline, CDR1 is MNHEY and CDR2 is SVGAGI. The CDR3 here is CASKLDRSSYEQYV. The CDR3 bases are TGTGCCAGCAAGCTGGACAGGAGCTCCTACGAGCAGTACGTC.

This chain connects TRBV24-1 to TRBJ2-2, with 11 bases matching TRBD2. With V trimmed by 1 base and J by 6 bases, 6 bases remained unmatched. CDR3 length: 17 amino acids. Germline V gives CDR1 KGHDR, CDR2 SFDVKD. This CDR3 reads CATSDFSGGVFSGELFF. DNA for the CDR3: TGTGCCACCAGTGATTTTAGCGGGGGGGTGTTCTCCGGGGAGCTGTTTTTT.

V is TRBV19 and J is TRBJ1-1; D remains ambiguous. Trimming took off 3 bases at V and 0 bases at J, with 8 bases between the two ends. The V gene's germline CDR1 is LNHDA and CDR2 SQIVND (reference sequence). The CDR3 consists of 14 residues. This chain's CDR3 is CASSIGRLNTEAFF. The CDR3 DNA follows: TGTGCCAGTAGTATTGGACGGCTGAACACTGAAGCTTTCTTT.

The chain carries TRBV30 and TRBJ1-6, with TRBD1 as a possible D gene (5 bases). The CDR3 is 16 residues long. Trimming took 0 bases from V and 7 from J, leaving 16 bases between them. Germline V gene data show CDR1 as GTSNPN and CDR2 as SVGIG (reference sequence). The DNA of the CDR3 is TGTGCCTGGAGTGTAAGAGTACAGGTAGAGAATTCACCCCTCCACTTT. Encoded protein: CAWSVRVQVENSPLHF. The complete variable domain, with remaining parts taken from reference TRBV30 and TRBJ1-6, reads SQTIHQWPATLVQPVGSPLSLECTVEGTSNPNLYWYRQAAGRGLQLLFYSVGIGQISSEVPQNLSASRPQDRQFILSSKKLLLSDSGFYLCAWSVRVQVENSPLHFGNGTRLTVT.

This chain joins TRBV6-6 and TRBJ1-2; no reliable D call. Germline values: CDR1 MNHNY, CDR2 SVGAGI (reference sequence). The CDR3 has 16 amino acids. V lost 0 bases to trimming and J lost 5 bases, with 16 bases between them. CDR3 region: CASSYSTGVTEYGYTF. CDR3 nucleotides: TGTGCCAGCAGTTACTCGACCGGGGTGACCGAGTATGGCTACACCTTC.

This chain connects TRBV5-6 to TRBJ1-2; D unclear. Germline V CDR1 and CDR2: SGHDT, YYEEEE. With 4 bases removed from V and 5 bases from J, the gap between germline ends came to 12 bases. The length of the CDR3 is 13 residues. CDR3 in DNA: TGTGCCAGCAGCCCGTCGGAACCATATGGCTACACCTTC. This encodes CASSPSEPYGYTF.

V is TRBV15 and J is TRBJ2-7, with D perhaps given as TRBD1 or TRBD2 (5 bases each). The CDR3 loop spans 14 amino acids. The ends were cut back, 1 base at V and 2 bases at J, with 9 bases in the middle. Germline loops: CDR1 LNHNV, CDR2 YYDKDF (reference sequence). In nucleotides, the CDR3 is TGTGCCACCAGCAGAGGGGACGAGACCTACGAGCAGTACGTC. It is translated as CATSRGDETYEQYV.

The J gene is TRBJ2-3, the V gene TRBV5-1; tentatively, D is TRBD1 (6 bases). Between the trimmed V and J ends, which lost 0 bases and 4 bases, there was a span of 6 bases. The CDR3 sequence is 13 residues long. Per germline, CDR1 SGHRS and CDR2 YFSETQ. Written as DNA, the CDR3 is TGCGCCAGCAGCTTGGAGGGGGCAGATACGCAGTATTTT. It specifies CASSLEGADTQYF.

The chain joins TRBV19 to TRBJ1-1; TRBD1 aligns across 8 bases. This CDR3 spans 13 amino acids. CDR1 is LNHDA and CDR2 is SQIVND in the germline V gene (reference sequence). Trimming took 4 bases from V and 3 from J; bases not matched to a gene: 1. CDR3 residues: CASSTDRDTEAFF. CDR3 coding DNA: TGTGCCAGTAGTACGGACAGGGACACTGAAGCTTTCTTT. Complete variable domain (other parts from reference TRBV19 and TRBJ1-1): DGGITQSPKYLFRKEGQNVTLSCEQNLNHDAMYWYRQDPGQGLRLIYYSQIVNDFQKGDIAEGYSVSREKKESFPLTVTSAQKNPTAFYLCASSTDRDTEAFFGQGTRLTVV.

The chain has TRBV19 and TRBJ1-5; weak D call: TRBD1 (5 bases). Germline V lookup: CDR1 LNHDA, CDR2 SQIVND (reference sequence). Trimming left V 4 bases short and J 7 bases short, with 17 bases between. This CDR3 is 15 amino acids long. The CDR3 spells CASSTERGGRQPQHF. DNA for the CDR3: TGTGCCAGTAGTACTGAGCGGGGGGGTAGACAGCCCCAGCATTTT. Full variable domain (missing parts from reference TRBV19 and TRBJ1-5): DGGITQSPKYLFRKEGQNVTLSCEQNLNHDAMYWYRQDPGQGLRLIYYSQIVNDFQKGDIAEGYSVSREKKESFPLTVTSAQKNPTAFYLCASSTERGGRQPQHFGDGTRLSIL.

The chain carries TRBV4-1 and TRBJ2-1; 9 bases match TRBD1. Germline V gene lookup returns CDR1 MGHRA and CDR2 YSYEKL. This CDR3 has 17 amino acids. Germline trimming cut 3 bases from V and 3 bases from J; bases unmatched to any gene: 9. As DNA, the CDR3 is TGCGCCAGCAGCCACAACCAACCGACAGGGGGCTACAATGAGCAGTTCTTC. It is translated as CASSHNQPTGGYNEQFF.

This rearrangement joins TRBV19 to TRBJ1-5; tentative D call: TRBD1 (6 bases). There are 13 residues in the CDR3. Germline V gives CDR1 LNHDA, CDR2 SQIVND (reference sequence). V lost 6 bases, J lost 5 bases, and 11 bases lay in between. The CDR3 bases are TGTGCCAGTAGCCGACAGGTAGATCAGCCCCAGCATTTT. Amino acids: CASSRQVDQPQHF.

The chain has TRBV9 and TRBJ2-1; 7 bases fit TRBD2. CDR3 size: 15 residues. Germline CDR1 is SGDLS and CDR2 is YYNGEE. The V and J ends lost 4 bases and 2 bases, in that order; junction bases with no gene match: 6. This CDR3 reads CASSRGRGTYNEQFF. CDR3 in DNA: TGTGCCAGCAGCAGAGGGCGGGGGACCTACAATGAGCAGTTCTTC.

The chain joins TRBV5-1 to TRBJ2-3, with 9 bases that match TRBD1. The germline V gene has CDR1 SGHRS and CDR2 YFSETQ. Unmatched junction bases numbered 4, after V lost 3 bases and J lost 2 bases. The length of the CDR3 is 15 residues. As DNA, the CDR3 is TGCGCCAGCAGCTCCCGGGACAGGGACACAGATACGCAGTATTTT. Protein sequence: CASSSRDRDTDTQYF.

The J gene is TRBJ2-7, the V gene TRBV9; D unclear. The CDR3 totals 13 residues. Trimming took off 3 bases at V and 2 bases at J, with 9 bases between the two ends. Germline V lookup: CDR1 SGDLS, CDR2 YYNGEE. In DNA form, the CDR3 reads TGTGCCAGCAGCGCGCAGGTCGCCTACGAGCAGTACTTC. It specifies CASSAQVAYEQYF. Looking up the rest from reference TRBV9 and TRBJ2-7 gives the full variable domain: DSGVTQTPKHLITATGQRVTLRCSPRSGDLSVYWYQQSLDQGLQFLIQYYNGEERAKGNILERFSAQQFPDLHSELNLSSLELGDSALYFCASSAQVAYEQYFGPGTRLTVT.

The gene calls are TRBV6-1 and TRBJ2-7; TRBD1 might be the D (6 bases). The CDR3 spans 15 residues. The V and J ends lost 1 base and 4 bases respectively, with 14 bases between them. Germline-derived CDR1 and CDR2 are MNHNS and SASEGT. The CDR3 loop reads CASSEGPGVAYEQYF. The DNA of the CDR3 is TGTGCCAGCAGTGAAGGCCCAGGGGTAGCGTACGAGCAGTACTTC.

The genes are TRBV19 and TRBJ1-4; the D is unclear. CDR3 size: 16 residues. The germline V gene has CDR1 LNHDA and CDR2 SQIVND (reference sequence). Trimming shortened V by 5 bases and J by 3 bases, and 16 bases separated the two germline ends. The CDR3 DNA reads TGTGCCAGTAGTGAGACACCAGGAACTTCTAATGAAAAACTGTTTTTT. It is translated as CASSETPGTSNEKLFF.

This clone appeared once. The chain is built from TRBV2 and TRBJ2-2; 7 nucleotides agree with TRBD2. The V and J ends lost 7 bases and 0 bases, in that order; junction bases with no gene match: 5. CDR3 length: 15 residues. Germline V gene sequence: CDR1 SNHLY, CDR2 FYNNEI. The CDR3 loop is CASNLAGANTGELFF. The CDR3 coding sequence is TGTGCCAGCAATTTAGCGGGCGCGAACACCGGGGAGCTGTTTTTT.

The chain is built from TRBV3-1 (or the pseudogene TRBV3-2) and TRBJ2-5; D may be TRBD1 (6 bases). Germline values: CDR1 LGHDT, CDR2 YNNKEL (reference sequence). The CDR3 runs to 15 residues. Trimming stripped 5 bases from V and 2 bases from J, with 15 bases between. CDR3 nucleotide sequence: TGTGCCAGCAGCGCTCCCGGGACAAATCAAGAGACCCAGTACTTC. This sequence encodes CASSAPGTNQETQYF.

This chain connects TRBV5-4 to TRBJ1-1; D is undetermined. V was pared by 0 bases and J by 5 bases, with 8 bases between. This CDR3 is built from 13 residues. Germline-derived CDR1 and CDR2 are SGHNT and YYREEE (reference sequence). In nucleotides, the CDR3 is TGTGCCAGCAGCTTGGAAGGGCAAACTGAAGCTTTCTTT. Amino acid sequence: CASSLEGQTEAFF.